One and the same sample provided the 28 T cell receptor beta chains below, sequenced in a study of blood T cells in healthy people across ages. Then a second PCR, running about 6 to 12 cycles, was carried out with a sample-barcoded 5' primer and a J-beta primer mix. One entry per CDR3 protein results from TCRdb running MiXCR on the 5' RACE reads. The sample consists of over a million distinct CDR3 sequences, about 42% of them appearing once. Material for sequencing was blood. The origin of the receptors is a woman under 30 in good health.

Here the CDR3 reads CASSQGASGTEAFF. The CDR3 DNA reads TGCGCCAGCAGCCAAGGGGCTTCGGGCACTGAAGCTTTCTTT. The J gene is TRBJ1-1, the V gene TRBV4-1; no clear D gene. CDR1 MGHRA and CDR2 YSYEKL come from the germline V gene. The CDR3 sequence is 14 residues long. Deletions cut 1 base from V and 4 bases from J, with 10 bases between.

The CDR3 sequence: CASSWVGDTEAFF. The CDR3 nucleotides read TGCGCCAGCAGCTGGGTGGGGGACACTGAAGCTTTCTTT. This chain joins TRBV5-1 and TRBJ1-1; tentatively, D is TRBD1 (5 bases). Germline V CDR1 and CDR2: SGHRS, YFSETQ. The CDR3 extends over 13 amino acids. Trimming pared 3 bases from V and 3 bases from J, leaving 9 bases between.

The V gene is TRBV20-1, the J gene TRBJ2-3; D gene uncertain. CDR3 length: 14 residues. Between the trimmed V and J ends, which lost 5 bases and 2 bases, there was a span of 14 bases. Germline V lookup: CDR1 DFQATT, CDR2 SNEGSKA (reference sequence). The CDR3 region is CSAPAMPATDTQYF. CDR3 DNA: TGCAGTGCTCCTGCGATGCCGGCCACAGATACGCAGTATTTT.

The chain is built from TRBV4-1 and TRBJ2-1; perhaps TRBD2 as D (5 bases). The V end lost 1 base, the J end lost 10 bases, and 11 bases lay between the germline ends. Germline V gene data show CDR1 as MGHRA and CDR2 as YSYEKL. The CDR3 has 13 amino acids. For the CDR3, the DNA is TGCGCCAGCAGCCAAGTTCTCGACTACGAGCAGTTCTTC. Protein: CASSQVLDYEQFF.

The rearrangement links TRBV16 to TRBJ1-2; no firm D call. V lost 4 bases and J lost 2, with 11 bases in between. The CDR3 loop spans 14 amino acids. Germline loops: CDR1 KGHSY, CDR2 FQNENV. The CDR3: CASSPTRQNYGYTF. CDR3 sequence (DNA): TGTGCCAGCAGCCCTACCCGGCAGAACTATGGCTACACCTTC.

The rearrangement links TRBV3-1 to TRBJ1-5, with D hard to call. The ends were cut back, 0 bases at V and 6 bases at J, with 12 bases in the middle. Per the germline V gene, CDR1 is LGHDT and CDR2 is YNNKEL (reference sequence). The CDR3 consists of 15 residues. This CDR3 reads CASSQDIGRGQPQHF. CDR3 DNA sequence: TGTGCCAGCAGCCAAGATATAGGACGCGGTCAGCCCCAGCATTTT.

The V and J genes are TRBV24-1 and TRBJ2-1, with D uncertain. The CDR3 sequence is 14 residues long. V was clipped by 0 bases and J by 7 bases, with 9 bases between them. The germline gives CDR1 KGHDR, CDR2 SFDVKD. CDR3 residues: CATSDLSVGNEQFF. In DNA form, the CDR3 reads TGTGCCACCAGTGATTTGTCCGTGGGGAATGAGCAGTTCTTC.

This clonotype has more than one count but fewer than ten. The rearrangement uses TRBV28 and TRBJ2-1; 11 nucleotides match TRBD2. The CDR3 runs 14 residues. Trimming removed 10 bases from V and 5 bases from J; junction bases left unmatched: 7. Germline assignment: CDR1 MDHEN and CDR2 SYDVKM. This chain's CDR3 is CATSGTSGDNEQFF. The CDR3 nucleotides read TGTGCCACGTCCGGGACTAGCGGAGACAATGAGCAGTTCTTC.

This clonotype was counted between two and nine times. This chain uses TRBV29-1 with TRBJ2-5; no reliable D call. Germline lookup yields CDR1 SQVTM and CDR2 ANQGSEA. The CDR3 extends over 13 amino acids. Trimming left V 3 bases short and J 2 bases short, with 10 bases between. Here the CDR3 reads CSVDISRQETQYF. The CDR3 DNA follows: TGCAGCGTTGACATATCCAGGCAAGAGACCCAGTACTTC.

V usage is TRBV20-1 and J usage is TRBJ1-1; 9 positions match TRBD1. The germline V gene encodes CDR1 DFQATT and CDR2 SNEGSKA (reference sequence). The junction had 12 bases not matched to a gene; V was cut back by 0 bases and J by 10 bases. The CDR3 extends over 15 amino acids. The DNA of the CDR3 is TGCAGTGCTAGAGATAGAGTCGGGACAGGGAGTACAGCTTTCTTT. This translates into CSARDRVGTGSTAFF.

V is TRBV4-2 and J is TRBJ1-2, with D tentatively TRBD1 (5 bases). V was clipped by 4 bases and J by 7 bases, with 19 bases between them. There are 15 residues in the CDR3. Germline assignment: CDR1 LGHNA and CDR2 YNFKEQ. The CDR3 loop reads CASSPPPGLEVGYTF. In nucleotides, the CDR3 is TGTGCCAGCAGCCCCCCCCCAGGGTTGGAGGTTGGCTACACCTTC.

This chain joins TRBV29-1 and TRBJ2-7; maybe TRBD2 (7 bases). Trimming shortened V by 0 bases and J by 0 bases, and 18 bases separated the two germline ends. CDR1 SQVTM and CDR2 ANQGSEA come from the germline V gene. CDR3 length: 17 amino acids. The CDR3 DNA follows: TGCAGCGTTGAAGAAAGGGGGGGCACAAGGGGCTCCTACGAGCAGTACTTC. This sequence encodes CSVEERGGTRGSYEQYF.

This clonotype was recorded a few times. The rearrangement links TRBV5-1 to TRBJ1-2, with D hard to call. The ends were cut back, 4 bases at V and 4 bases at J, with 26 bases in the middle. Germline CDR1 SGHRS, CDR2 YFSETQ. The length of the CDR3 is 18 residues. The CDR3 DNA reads TGCGCCAGCAGCCTCAACCCATTTGACATGCTGGCCCTCTATGGCTACACCTTC. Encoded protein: CASSLNPFDMLALYGYTF.

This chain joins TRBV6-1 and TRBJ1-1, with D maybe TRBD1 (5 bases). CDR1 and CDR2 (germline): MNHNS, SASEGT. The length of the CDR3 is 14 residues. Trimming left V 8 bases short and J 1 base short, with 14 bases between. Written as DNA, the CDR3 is TGTGCCAGCGTCAACTCTGGGGGGAACACTGAAGCTTTCTTT. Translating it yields CASVNSGGNTEAFF.

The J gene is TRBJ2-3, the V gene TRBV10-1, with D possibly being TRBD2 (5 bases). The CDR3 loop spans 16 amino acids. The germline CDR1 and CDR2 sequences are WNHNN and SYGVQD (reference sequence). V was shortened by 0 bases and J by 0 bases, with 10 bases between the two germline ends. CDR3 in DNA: TGCGCCAGCAGTGAGTCGCTAGCAGCTAGCACAGATACGCAGTATTTT. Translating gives CASSESLAASTDTQYF.

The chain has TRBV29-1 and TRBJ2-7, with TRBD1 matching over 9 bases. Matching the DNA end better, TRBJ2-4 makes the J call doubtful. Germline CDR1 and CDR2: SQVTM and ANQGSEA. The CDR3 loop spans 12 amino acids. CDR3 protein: CSVMTGGDIQYF. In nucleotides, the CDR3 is TGCAGCGTTATGACAGGGGGGGACATTCAGTACTTC.

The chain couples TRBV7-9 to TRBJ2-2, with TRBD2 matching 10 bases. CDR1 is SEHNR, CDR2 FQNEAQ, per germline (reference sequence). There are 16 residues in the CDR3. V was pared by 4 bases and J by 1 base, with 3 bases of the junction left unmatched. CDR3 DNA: TGTGCCAGCAGCTCTCTAGCGGGAGTGAACACCGGGGAGCTGTTTTTT. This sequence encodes CASSSLAGVNTGELFF.

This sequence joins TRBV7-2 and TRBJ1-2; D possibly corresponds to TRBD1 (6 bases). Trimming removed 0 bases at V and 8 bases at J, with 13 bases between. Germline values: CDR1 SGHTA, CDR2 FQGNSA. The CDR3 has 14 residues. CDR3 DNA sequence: TGTGCCAGCAGCTTAGCGAGGACAGTACAGGGCTACACCTTC. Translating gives CASSLARTVQGYTF.

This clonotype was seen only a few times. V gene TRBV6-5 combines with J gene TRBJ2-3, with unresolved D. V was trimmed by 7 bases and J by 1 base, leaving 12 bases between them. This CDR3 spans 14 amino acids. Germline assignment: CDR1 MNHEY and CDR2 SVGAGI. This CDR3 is CASKGQFRTDTQYF. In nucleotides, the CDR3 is TGTGCCAGCAAGGGCCAATTCCGCACAGATACGCAGTATTTT.

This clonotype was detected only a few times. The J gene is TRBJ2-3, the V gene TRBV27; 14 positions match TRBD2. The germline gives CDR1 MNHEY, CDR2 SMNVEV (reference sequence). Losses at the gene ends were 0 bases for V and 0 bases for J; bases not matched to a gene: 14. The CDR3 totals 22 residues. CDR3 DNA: TGTGCCAGCAGTTTATCCTCCCCTTTTGGGACTAGCGGGGGAACTAGCACAGATACGCAGTATTTT. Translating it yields CASSLSSPFGTSGGTSTDTQYF.

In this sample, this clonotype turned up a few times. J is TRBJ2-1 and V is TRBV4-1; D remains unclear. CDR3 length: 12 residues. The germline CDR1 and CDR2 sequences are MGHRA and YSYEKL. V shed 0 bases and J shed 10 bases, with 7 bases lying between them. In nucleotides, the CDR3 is TGCGCCAGCAGCCAAGATGAGGTAGAGCAGTTCTTC. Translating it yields CASSQDEVEQFF.

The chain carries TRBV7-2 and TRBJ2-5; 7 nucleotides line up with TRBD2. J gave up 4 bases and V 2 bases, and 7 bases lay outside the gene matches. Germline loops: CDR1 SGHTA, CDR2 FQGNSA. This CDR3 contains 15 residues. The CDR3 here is CASSLRAGMGETQYF. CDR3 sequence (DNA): TGTGCCAGCAGCTTAAGAGCGGGGATGGGAGAGACCCAGTACTTC.

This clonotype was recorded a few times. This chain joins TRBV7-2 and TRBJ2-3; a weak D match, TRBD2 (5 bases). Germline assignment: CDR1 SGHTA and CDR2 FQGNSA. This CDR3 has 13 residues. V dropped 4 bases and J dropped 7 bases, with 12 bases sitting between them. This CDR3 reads CASSSQRWNTQYF. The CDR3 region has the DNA TGTGCCAGCAGCTCGCAGCGGTGGAATACGCAGTATTTT. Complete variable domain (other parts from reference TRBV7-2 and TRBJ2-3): GAGVSQSPSNKVTEKGKDVELRCDPISGHTALYWYRQSLGQGLEFLIYFQGNSAPDKSGLPSDRFSAERTGGSVSTLTIQRTQQEDSAVYLCASSSQRWNTQYFGPGTRLTVL.

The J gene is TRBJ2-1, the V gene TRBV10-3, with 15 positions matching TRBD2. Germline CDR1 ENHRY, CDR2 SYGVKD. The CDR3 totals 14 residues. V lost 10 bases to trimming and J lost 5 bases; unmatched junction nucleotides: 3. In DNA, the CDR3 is TGTGCCACCGGACTAGCGGGGGGGAACAATGAGCAGTTCTTC. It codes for CATGLAGGNNEQFF.

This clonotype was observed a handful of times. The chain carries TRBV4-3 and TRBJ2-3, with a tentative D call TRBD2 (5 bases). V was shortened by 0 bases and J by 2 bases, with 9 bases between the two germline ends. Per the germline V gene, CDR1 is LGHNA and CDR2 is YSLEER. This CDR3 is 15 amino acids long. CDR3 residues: CASSQEEVYTDTQYF. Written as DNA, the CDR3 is TGCGCCAGCAGCCAAGAGGAGGTGTACACAGATACGCAGTATTTT.

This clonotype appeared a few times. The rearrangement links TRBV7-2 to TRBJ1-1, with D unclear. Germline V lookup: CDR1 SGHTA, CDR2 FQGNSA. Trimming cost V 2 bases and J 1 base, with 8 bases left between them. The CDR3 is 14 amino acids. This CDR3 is CASSLQRQNTEAFF. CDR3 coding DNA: TGTGCCAGCAGCTTACAAAGACAGAACACTGAAGCTTTCTTT.

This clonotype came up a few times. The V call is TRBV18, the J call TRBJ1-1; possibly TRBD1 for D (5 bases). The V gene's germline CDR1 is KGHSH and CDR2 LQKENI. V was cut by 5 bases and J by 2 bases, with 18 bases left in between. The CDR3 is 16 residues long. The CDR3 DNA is TGTGCCAGCTCAGTGAACCGGGACGGCGGAAACACTGAAGCTTTCTTT. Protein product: CASSVNRDGGNTEAFF.

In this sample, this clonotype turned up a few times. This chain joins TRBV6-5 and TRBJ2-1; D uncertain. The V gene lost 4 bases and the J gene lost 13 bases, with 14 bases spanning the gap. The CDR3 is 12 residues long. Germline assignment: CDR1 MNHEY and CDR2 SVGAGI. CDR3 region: CASSFSSQPQFF. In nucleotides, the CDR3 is TGTGCCAGCAGTTTTTCCTCGCAACCTCAGTTCTTC.